The 21 T cell receptor beta chains presented below share a single source sample, sequenced in a study of control samples from healthy donors and cancer patients. Generated by immunoSEQ multiplex PCR, the TCRdb table keeps only in-frame clones and is missing some. The sample records tens of thousands of clones, 90% to 95% being singletons. The sequenced sample was blood. Every receptor here comes from a man aged 25-40 years in good health.

The rearrangement uses TRBV6-6 and TRBJ1-6; 9 positions match TRBD1. In germline, CDR1 is MNHNY, CDR2 SVGAGI (reference sequence). The junction had 23 bases not matched to a gene; V was cut back by 6 bases and J by 8 bases. There are 20 residues in the CDR3. The CDR3 here is CASSPRGLTGGVRGDSPLHF. CDR3 bases: TGTGCCAGCAGCCCCCGCGGCCTGACAGGGGGGGTACGTGGGGATTCACCCCTCCACTTT.

This chain links TRBV5-5 with TRBJ1-5; 9 nucleotides align to TRBD1. The CDR3 runs 14 residues. V gave up 3 bases and J gave up 7 bases; unmatched junction bases: 5. CDR1 and CDR2 (germline): SGHKS, YYEKEE (reference sequence). CDR3 amino acids: CASSWGQGDQPQHF. Written as DNA, the CDR3 is TGTGCCAGCAGCTGGGGACAGGGAGACCAGCCCCAGCATTTT.

The CDR3 loop is CASSPRETGSGAPLHF. The CDR3, as DNA: TGTGCCAGCAGCCCTCGGGAGACAGGGTCGGGAGCACCCCTCCACTTT. The rearrangement uses TRBV7-2 and TRBJ1-6; TRBD1 agrees at 7 bases. The CDR3 is 16 amino acids. CDR1 and CDR2 (germline): SGHTA, FQGNSA. The J segment lost 11 bases and the V segment lost 5 bases, leaving 15 bases of the junction unmatched.

This CDR3 reads CASGPGQGRRYGYTF. CDR3 sequence (DNA): TGTGCCAGCGGCCCTGGACAGGGGCGCAGGTATGGCTACACCTTC. The V gene is TRBV6-5, the J gene TRBJ1-2; 9 bases map to TRBD1. The CDR3 runs 15 residues. With 8 bases clipped from V and 5 bases from J, the junction kept 12 bases outside the gene matches. Germline V gives CDR1 MNHEY, CDR2 SVGAGI.

This chain uses TRBV19 with TRBJ2-2; D ambiguous. The CDR3 length is 14 residues. With 4 bases removed from V and 4 bases from J, the gap between germline ends came to 10 bases. Germline V CDR1 and CDR2: LNHDA, SQIVND (reference sequence). Here the CDR3 DNA reads TGTGCCAGTAGTACCCCACGGGCCACCGGGGAGCTGTTTTTT. Its protein is CASSTPRATGELFF.

The chain has TRBV5-5 and TRBJ1-2, with D hard to call. CDR1 is SGHKS, CDR2 YYEKEE, per germline (reference sequence). Trimming removed 2 bases at V and 0 bases at J, with 14 bases between. This CDR3 has 16 residues. The CDR3 is CASSFLANGANYGYTF. The CDR3 DNA is TGTGCCAGCAGCTTTTTGGCCAACGGGGCTAACTATGGCTACACCTTC.

The J gene is TRBJ2-5, the V gene TRBV5-1; D unclear. In germline, CDR1 is SGHRS, CDR2 YFSETQ. Trimming cost V 5 bases and J 2 bases, with 7 bases left between them. The CDR3 is 12 amino acids. The CDR3 coding sequence is TGCGCCAGCAGTTACAGTCAAGAGACCCAGTACTTC. It specifies CASSYSQETQYF.

The chain links TRBV9 to TRBJ1-6; the D is unclear. The germline CDR1 and CDR2 sequences are SGDLS and YYNGEE. The V and J ends lost 4 bases and 10 bases respectively, with 18 bases between them. The CDR3 totals 15 residues. CDR3 region: CASSPIGNKGSPLHF. CDR3 nucleotides: TGTGCCAGCAGCCCGATTGGGAATAAAGGCTCACCCCTCCACTTT.

This clone was detected only once. The germline gene is not matched at one end of the junction; a read error may be the cause. CDR3 DNA sequence: TGTGCCAGCTCACCATGGGGAAATGAGGCAAACTTGGATTTT. The encoded protein is CASSPWGNEANLDF. V and J are TRBV18 and TRBJ1-3, with D uncertain. The CDR3 has 14 amino acids. The germline CDR1 and CDR2 sequences are KGHSH and LQKENI.

This chain connects TRBV5-1 to TRBJ2-7, with TRBD2 identical over 7 bases. Germline values: CDR1 SGHRS, CDR2 YFSETQ. This CDR3 spans 15 amino acids. J gave up 0 bases and V 4 bases, and 7 bases lay outside the gene matches. CDR3 DNA: TGCGCCAGCAGCAGGAAGGGCGGGAGCTCCTACGAGCAGTACTTC. This gives the protein CASSRKGGSSYEQYF.

The V and J genes are TRBV30 and TRBJ1-3, with D possibly matching TRBD1 (5 bases). V lost 4 bases, J lost 4 bases, and 14 bases lay in between. Germline V CDR1 and CDR2: GTSNPN, SVGIG (reference sequence). The CDR3 runs to 14 residues. DNA of the CDR3: TGTGCCTGGACCCGAAGGGGTCCCGGAAACACCATATATTTT. Encoded protein: CAWTRRGPGNTIYF. Filled out from reference TRBV30 and TRBJ1-3, the complete variable domain reads SQTIHQWPATLVQPVGSPLSLECTVEGTSNPNLYWYRQAAGRGLQLLFYSVGIGQISSEVPQNLSASRPQDRQFILSSKKLLLSDSGFYLCAWTRRGPGNTIYFGEGSWLTVV.

The chain is built from TRBV6-5 and TRBJ1-2; 9 bases agree with TRBD1. The germline gives CDR1 MNHEY, CDR2 SVGAGI. Germline trimming cut 6 bases from V and 2 bases from J; bases unmatched to any gene: 7. The CDR3 length is 15 residues. The CDR3 DNA sequence: TGTGCCAGCAGGGACGCACAGGGGGCGAACTATGGCTACACCTTC. Translated: CASRDAQGANYGYTF.

The rearrangement links TRBV5-1 to TRBJ2-1; D remains ambiguous. V was cut by 1 base and J by 0 bases, with 8 bases left in between. From germline, CDR1 is SGHRS and CDR2 YFSETQ. The CDR3 runs to 15 residues. CDR3 DNA sequence: TGCGCCAGCAGCTTGTCGGGTAGCTCCTACAATGAGCAGTTCTTC. Translation: CASSLSGSSYNEQFF. Based on the CDR3 plus reference TRBV5-1 and TRBJ2-1, the full variable domain is KAGVTQTPRYLIKTRGQQVTLSCSPISGHRSVSWYQQTPGQGLQFLFEYFSETQRNKGNFPGRFSGRQFSNSRSEMNVSTLELGDSALYLCASSLSGSSYNEQFFGPGTRLTVL.

The V and J genes are TRBV29-1 and TRBJ2-1, with 9 bases aligning to TRBD2. V dropped 2 bases and J dropped 3; count of bases not matched to a gene: 11. Germline V gene data show CDR1 as SQVTM and CDR2 as ANQGSEA. There are 17 residues in the CDR3. DNA for the CDR3: TGCAGCGTTGAATTGGTAGCGGGAGTCTTCTACTACAATGAGCAGTTCTTC. It codes for CSVELVAGVFYYNEQFF.

The chain employs TRBV4-1 and TRBJ1-6; no clear D. V was trimmed by 4 bases and J by 7 bases, leaving 17 bases between them. Per germline, CDR1 MGHRA and CDR2 YSYEKL. There are 16 residues in the CDR3. Here the CDR3 reads CASSPRDPTRNSPLHF. CDR3 sequence (DNA): TGCGCCAGCAGCCCTAGAGACCCTACGAGGAATTCACCCCTCCACTTT.

The genes are TRBV15 and TRBJ2-1, with 8 bases lining up with TRBD2. In germline, CDR1 is LNHNV, CDR2 YYDKDF (reference sequence). The V segment lost 3 bases and the J segment 5 bases; nucleotides outside the gene matches: 12. CDR3 length equals 17 residues. The CDR3 protein is CATSSLLSGRVHNEQFF. CDR3 sequence (DNA): TGTGCCACCAGCAGTCTTTTGAGCGGGAGAGTCCACAATGAGCAGTTCTTC.

The chain joins TRBV18 to TRBJ2-5, with TRBD1 identical over 8 bases. CDR3 size: 13 residues. The germline CDR1 and CDR2 sequences are KGHSH and LQKENI. J was trimmed by 13 bases and V by 0 bases; bases with no gene match: 7. The CDR3, as DNA: TGTGCCAGCTCACCACCCCGGGACAGGCTCAGGTACTTC. This sequence encodes CASSPPRDRLRYF.

The chain couples TRBV19 to TRBJ2-5; tentatively, D is TRBD1 (6 bases). The CDR3 sequence is 13 residues long. Germline CDR1 LNHDA, CDR2 SQIVND (reference sequence). Trimming took off 4 bases at V and 2 bases at J, with 8 bases between the two ends. The CDR3 region is CASSTQGQETQYF. The CDR3 bases are TGTGCCAGTAGTACACAGGGACAAGAGACCCAGTACTTC.

V usage is TRBV12-3 or TRBV12-4 and J usage is TRBJ2-2; TRBD1 agrees at 8 bases. The CDR3 spans 13 residues. The chain's CDR3 is CATGTGNTGELFF. The DNA for the CDR3 is TGTGCAACTGGGACAGGAAACACCGGGGAGCTGTTTTTT.

This rearrangement joins TRBV28 to TRBJ2-7; 7 bases match TRBD1. V dropped 8 bases and J dropped 6; count of bases not matched to a gene: 13. This CDR3 has 14 amino acids. Germline V gives CDR1 MDHEN, CDR2 SYDVKM. CDR3 region: CASLTRQGRSEQYF. The DNA of the CDR3 is TGTGCCAGCCTTACACGACAGGGTCGGAGCGAGCAGTACTTC.

This clone was seen just once. The chain couples TRBV6-6 to TRBJ1-2; D is unresolved. The germline V gene has CDR1 MNHNY and CDR2 SVGAGI (reference sequence). The germline V and J ends were trimmed by 6 bases and 5 bases, with 13 bases remaining between them. This CDR3 spans 13 amino acids. CDR3 sequence (DNA): TGTGCCAGCAGCGCCGGCGGGGTATATGGCTACACCTTC. It translates to CASSAGGVYGYTF.